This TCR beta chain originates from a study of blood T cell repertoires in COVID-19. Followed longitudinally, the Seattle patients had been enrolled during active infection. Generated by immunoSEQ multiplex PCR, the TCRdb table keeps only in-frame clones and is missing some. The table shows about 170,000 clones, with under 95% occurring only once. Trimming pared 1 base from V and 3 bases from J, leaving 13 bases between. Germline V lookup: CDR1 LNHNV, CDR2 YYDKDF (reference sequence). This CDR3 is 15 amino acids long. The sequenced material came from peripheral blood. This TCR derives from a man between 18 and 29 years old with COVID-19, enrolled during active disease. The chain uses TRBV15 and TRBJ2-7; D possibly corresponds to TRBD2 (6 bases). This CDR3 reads CATSRVGDSYYEQYF. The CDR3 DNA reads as TGTGCCACCAGCAGAGTCGGGGACTCCTACTACGAGCAGTACTTC.